Detailed here is one T cell receptor beta chain. This clone's antigen is unknown. One base away there is no much larger clone; base qualities are not given. This entry belongs to a study of cytomegalovirus exposure and HLA in healthy donors (dated by TCRdb to 2016 to 2017). With respect to the entire study: In an earlier analysis of 587 of the donors, about 260 Gb of sequence data and about 110 million unique TCR beta sequences from 180 million or so T cells were reported. Around 320 gigabases of sequencing data and tens of millions of unique TCR sequences were included in an early release covering several hundred HLA-typed donors. The genetic ancestry cluster associated with self-reported Caucasian donors included 65% to 90% of the roughly 400 genotyped donors. The aim of the study was to test whether cataloging public T cell receptors could identify signatures of past pathogen exposure. The study used immunosequencing to profile the T cell repertoires of under 700 subjects and linked those repertoires to cytomegalovirus serostatus. Along with the roughly 710-subject first cohort, a separate validation cohort of more than 90 different subjects was used. The study combined high-throughput TCR immunosequencing, statistical association of individual TCRs with disease status, and machine learning to predict cytomegalovirus infection status. To study patterns of TCR occurrence, a later analysis re-analyzed previously published TCR beta repertoires from 500 to 850 donors and added high-resolution HLA genotyping. Rather than drawing on any new phenotypic data, the later analysis identified candidate immune exposures from TCR beta sequences and the way those sequences occurred across donors. An earlier analysis of 587 of the donors applied high-throughput TCR beta sequencing to assess whether each TCR beta V gene segment acted as functional or pseudogenic. Alongside the repertoire data, information on donor age, sex, ethnicity and CMV serostatus was compiled. In a later genetic analysis, genome-wide SNP genotypes for about 55% of the roughly 700 donors were used, and that subset was treated as a discovery cohort. All discovery cohort repertoires had been generated on a single sequencing platform. Both class I and class II loci were covered by HLA typing, at four-digit resolution. Typing coverage varied by locus: roughly 629-640 donors for A, B, C, DRB1 and DQB1; roughly 560 for DQA1; approximately 570 for DPA1; roughly 470 for DPB1. Roughly five DR-DQ haplotypes were handled as single units for association and clustering, since linkage in the cohort was strong. On average, around 200,000 unique TCR beta nucleotide sequences were sequenced per donor among a few hundred genotyped donors of the cohort, with roughly 18% of those sequences being non-productive.

The library was obtained by the immunoSEQ multiplex PCR assay. The multiplex PCR relied on a mix of 60 forward primers for TCR Vbeta segments and 13 reverse primers for TCR Jbeta segments. The CDR3 region of rearranged TCR beta genes was amplified from genomic DNA by a multiplex PCR assay. The amplified TCR beta libraries were sequenced on the Illumina HiSeq System as 87-base-pair reads. In the paper's pipeline: A later analysis counted 75 million to 100 million unique TCR beta chains across the 700 or so repertoires, and some 12 million of these chains were shared by at least two donors. Raw reads were error-corrected and collapsed into unique sequences by a nearest-neighbor algorithm in which closely related sequences were merged to remove PCR and sequencing errors. CDR3 sequences were aligned to IMGT reference sequences to assign V, D and J gene segments. Each retained sequence needed at least a six-nucleotide match to both a V gene segment and a J gene segment. A rearrangement was called productive if the CDR3 had no stop codons and remained in frame with V and J, and every other rearrangement was called non-productive. Following IMGT convention, CDR3 was defined as the stretch from the second conserved V-encoded cysteine up to the conserved J-encoded phenylalanine. The earlier analysis of roughly 590 of the donors excluded sequences that lacked an unambiguous match to a single V gene segment. In an earlier analysis of roughly 600 of the donors, a V segment was called functional when productive rearrangements were above 56.7%, and segregating when the standard deviation between donors exceeded 5%. A statistical classification framework was built to diagnose cytomegalovirus status from the catalog of TCR beta chain sequences. V and J gene assignment, in a later analysis, came from comparing TCR nucleotide sequences with IMGT/GENE-DB human TR gene sequences. The TCRdist pipeline was used in a later analysis to assign CDR3 sequences and most-parsimonious VDJ recombination scenarios. In a later analysis, each TCR beta chain was defined by its CDR3 amino acid sequence together with its V-gene family, and reads without a unique V-gene family were excluded. As a way to deal with suspected cross-contamination and a sequencing artifact, a later analysis dropped 450 to 600 nucleotide sequences that were highly shared and had low generation probability. In a later analysis, a clonal expansion index was calculated for each public chain from normalized within-repertoire ranks of inferred template counts. In a later analysis, generation probabilities were computed with a VDJ recombination model fitted to out-of-frame rearrangements, and the resulting probabilities were checked against IGoR. In a later analysis, hypergeometric tests were used to score TCR-TCR, TCR-HLA and TCR-CMV co-occurrence, with a repertoire-size bias correction applied to TCR pairs. In a later analysis, false discovery rates were estimated by permuting HLA or CMV assignments 20 times. In a later analysis, co-occurring TCRs were grouped using DBSCAN, and TCRdist sequence similarity was added for clustering within HLA-allele-positive subsets. Repertoires with fewer than 30,000 or more than 120,000 public chains were left out of co-occurrence clustering, as were several repertoires with anomalous nucleotide sharing. TCRdb obtained this table from immuneACCESS and retained in-frame rearrangements with V and J assigned. These tables miss some clones; where compared with another copy, unresolved V genes account for less than half of the shortfall, and the remainder is unexplained. Clone size and the V and J calls come from that table; the DNA yielded D and trimming. The sample includes around 67,000 clones, with 75% to 85% observed a single time. The ten biggest clones cover 7.5% to 9% of the sample.

In total, about 650 healthy bone marrow donors made up the cohort. At the time of sampling, all cohort members were nominally healthy, though unrecorded immune exposures were likely present. The donor was CMV seropositive and was included in the group of almost 300 seropositive cohort members. A peripheral blood sample was provided by each donor, and peripheral blood mononuclear cells were used for TCR beta sequencing. The Qiagen DNeasy Blood Extraction Kit was used to extract genomic DNA from the blood cell samples. V and J are truncated by 1 base and 11 bases respectively, leaving an intervening sequence of 18 bases. There are 15 amino acids in the CDR3, from cysteine to phenylalanine inclusive. Kept here is only the CDR3 DNA, which spans 45 bases and is read in frame from base 1. In the germline V gene, CDR1 corresponds to SNHLY and CDR2 to FYNNEI. The paper's findings and limits, for the study overall: Correlated functional status among segregating V segments might be attributable to linkage disequilibrium, but an unknown experimental factor could not be ruled out. Cytomegalovirus status was reported to be diagnosed by the classifier with high specificity and sensitivity in both the original and validation cohorts. A further reported finding was that TCR beta sequences accurately predicted the HLA-A and HLA-B alleles for most subjects in the first cohort. When HLA alleles, especially DR and DQ, strongly co-occurred, attributing TCR associations to individual alleles was difficult. Compared with the 666-donor mean, donors in an Asian-associated ancestry cluster had fewer N-insertions in productive TCRs, according to a later genetic analysis. Broadly in line with IMGT annotations, most TCR beta V segments showed up in productive rearrangements about 87% or about 30% of the time in an earlier analysis of approximately 640 of the donors. Roughly uniform sequencing depth across donors was assumed in presence/absence analyses, although this assumption may not hold. Most CMV-associated TCR beta chains appeared to be HLA-restricted in a later analysis, and the HLA associations seemed to be driven largely by CMV exposure. Most TCR sequences were seen in very few donors, while some public TCRs were found in many individuals. In a later analysis, HLA-associated TCR beta chains were found to be more clonally expanded and to have lower generation probabilities than equally common non-associated chains. Because the 87-base-pair reads could not distinguish some IMGT-functional V segments, including TRBV6-2 and TRBV6-3, those segments were excluded. A later analysis found that TCR association rates varied across HLA loci, with DRB1 alleles showing the most associated TCRs and HLA-C alleles the fewest. The authors suggested that the approach could potentially be extended to other disease states and immunological phenotypes. Because counts were too low, roughly 17 rarely observed V segments, including chromosome 9 orphons, were left out of the earlier analysis of 587 of the donors. A cluster of highly shared sequence variants was judged likely to be a technical artifact of the sequencing pipeline. HLA typing was unavailable for some donors at each locus, so association tests used only the typed subset. A total of roughly 160 TCR beta chains were listed by the study as associated with cytomegalovirus. In a later analysis, about 16,000 TCR beta sequences were associated with specific HLA alleles at a false discovery rate of 0.05. Only TCR beta chains were sequenced in this cohort, and the absence of alpha or paired-chain data limited detectable features. A later analysis reported that several top co-occurrence clusters appeared linked to parvovirus B19, influenza, CMV and Epstein-Barr virus. In vitro tests confirmed that three of the cytomegalovirus-associated TCR beta chains recognize cytomegalovirus antigens. In a later genetic analysis, a missense DCLRE1C variant was associated with V-gene and J-gene trimming of TCR beta chains, and the association was replicated in an independent cohort. Immune exposure information for the cohort was limited to CMV serostatus.

Input material: PBMCs. This sequence originates from a man between 18 and 29 years old in good health and CMV-seropositive. Recombination connected TRBV2 to TRBJ2-1; the D gene is possibly TRBD2, with 6 bases matching. Here the CDR3 is given as CASSEGTSSSTKQFF. The nucleotide sequence reads as follows: TGTGCCAGCAGTGAAGGCACTAGCAGCTCGACCAAGCAGTTCTTC.